This TCR beta chain was sequenced during a study of early T cells in non-severe SARS-CoV-2 infection. Individual cDNA molecules were tagged with unique molecular identifiers, the study reported. TCRdb re-analysed the 5' RACE reads in MiXCR, keeping a single row per CDR3 protein. The sample shows tens of thousands of distinct CDR3 sequences, approximately 13% of them seen only once. J was trimmed by 9 bases and V by 5 bases; bases with no gene match: 12. Per the germline V gene, CDR1 is MDHEN and CDR2 is SYDVKM. The CDR3 has 15 amino acids. A remark on this clonotype: Its cognate antigen is unknown.

Whole-study results and caveats: Matching with VDJdb favored anti-spike CD8 responses (missing private and CD4 specificities).

The gene calls are TRBV28 and TRBJ2-4, with 8 bases fitting TRBD2. The sequenced sample consisted of whole blood. This TCR was recovered from an adult who was a healthcare worker with PCR-confirmed SARS-CoV-2 infection or an uninfected control (not recorded which). CDR3 sequence reads: CASSQSSGAEAIQYF. Here the CDR3 DNA reads TGTGCCAGCAGTCAGAGTAGCGGGGCGGAGGCCATTCAGTACTTC.